These 9 T cell receptor beta chains came from one sample sequenced in a study of blood T cell repertoires in COVID-19. The protocol was immunoSEQ multiplex PCR, while the TCRdb copy is restricted to in-frame clones and leaves out a portion. The table records around 250,000 clones, approximately 87% of them present only once. Material for sequencing was peripheral blood. All receptors come from a man aged 55 to 70 with acute or convalescent COVID-19.

V gene TRBV6-2 or TRBV6-3 combines with J gene TRBJ2-7, with D uncertain. The CDR3 spans 14 residues. The V and J ends lost 1 base and 4 bases respectively, with 11 bases between them. Germline loops: CDR1 MNHEY, CDR2 SVGEGT. CDR3 in DNA: TGTGCCAGCAGTTACTACGCCGGTCGGTACGAGCAGTACTTC. It specifies CASSYYAGRYEQYF.

The V and J genes are TRBV29-1 and TRBJ2-3, with 12 bases fitting TRBD2. Germline CDR1 reads SQVTM; CDR2 reads ANQGSEA. This CDR3 has 15 residues. The junction had 5 bases not matched to a gene; V was cut back by 2 bases and J by 5 bases. The CDR3 is CSVELAGGPGDTQYF. The CDR3 bases are TGCAGCGTTGAACTAGCGGGAGGGCCGGGAGATACGCAGTATTTT.

This chain uses TRBV11-3 with TRBJ2-2, with 14 nucleotides matching TRBD2. V lost 6 bases and J lost 4; bases outside the gene matches: 7. The V gene's germline CDR1 is SGHNT and CDR2 YENEEA. This CDR3 comprises 17 residues. In DNA, the CDR3 is TGTGCCAGCAGTCCTCCGGGACTAGCGGGAGTCACCGGGGAGCTGTTTTTT. Protein sequence: CASSPPGLAGVTGELFF.

The count of this clone is one. The chain has TRBV7-2 and TRBJ1-2; TRBD1 might be the D (5 bases). From germline, CDR1 is SGHTA and CDR2 FQGNSA. The CDR3 is 13 amino acids. V dropped 1 base and J dropped 7 bases, with 10 bases sitting between them. The CDR3 spells CASSLGQGRGYTF. CDR3 coding DNA: TGTGCCAGCAGCTTAGGGCAGGGCCGTGGCTACACCTTC.

The chain employs TRBV14 and TRBJ1-5; possible D gene TRBD1, 6 bases. The germline V gene encodes CDR1 SGHDN and CDR2 FVKESK. Deletions cut 0 bases from V and 2 bases from J, with 8 bases between. The CDR3 contains 15 residues. The CDR3 here is CASSQDSGGNQPQHF. The CDR3 DNA reads as TGTGCCAGCAGCCAAGATTCAGGGGGCAATCAGCCCCAGCATTTT.

This chain joins TRBV28 and TRBJ2-7; possible D gene TRBD1, 6 bases. CDR1 and CDR2 (germline): MDHEN, SYDVKM. The CDR3 spans 14 residues. Trimming removed 7 bases from V and 3 bases from J, with 16 bases in between. DNA of the CDR3: TGTGCCAGCACCCTGACAGGTCGTCTCTACGAGCAGTACTTC. Amino acids: CASTLTGRLYEQYF.

The rearrangement uses TRBV6-5 and TRBJ1-2; the D gene is possibly TRBD1 (6 bases). The germline gives CDR1 MNHEY, CDR2 SVGAGI. V was pared by 6 bases and J by 2 bases, with 10 bases between. The CDR3 extends over 13 amino acids. The CDR3 DNA reads TGTGCCAGCAGAAGGACAGCAAACTATGGCTACACCTTC. This sequence encodes CASRRTANYGYTF.

The chain couples TRBV5-6 to TRBJ1-3; D may be TRBD1 (5 bases). The CDR3 extends over 15 amino acids. Germline CDR1 SGHDT, CDR2 YYEEEE. Deletions cut 0 bases from V and 0 bases from J, with 7 bases between. The CDR3 DNA sequence: TGTGCCAGCAGCTTGGGACAGCTCTCTGGAAACACCATATATTTT. Translated, it gives CASSLGQLSGNTIYF. Variable domain in full (rest from reference TRBV5-6 and TRBJ1-3): DAGVTQSPTHLIKTRGQQVTLRCSPKSGHDTVSWYQQALGQGPQFIFQYYEEEERQRGNFPDRFSGHQFPNYSSELNVNALLLGDSALYLCASSLGQLSGNTIYFGEGSWLTVV.

The chain is built from TRBV14 and TRBJ2-7, with 8 bases aligning to TRBD2. Germline loops: CDR1 SGHDN, CDR2 FVKESK. This CDR3 is built from 15 residues. Trimming cost V 3 bases and J 3 bases; bases outside gene matches: 7. CDR3 in amino acids: CASSHRLAPHYEQYF. CDR3 DNA: TGTGCCAGCAGCCACCGACTAGCGCCTCACTACGAGCAGTACTTC.